These T cell receptor beta chains were read from a single sample in a study of T cell responses to AZD1222 COVID-19 vaccine. The method was immunoSEQ multiplex PCR; TCRdb's version includes in-frame clones alone and lacks a portion of them. The sample includes approximately 180,000 clones, approximately 90% seen only once; the top ten take about 24%. The source was peripheral blood, collected 28 days after the second AZD1222 dose. The source of these receptors is an adult who received the AZD1222 COVID-19 vaccine. CDR3s include the opening cysteine and the closing phenylalanine or tryptophan. The D gene is left open where the match is weak. Clone size is shown for a subset of rows, as once, few, many or a class of expanded clone.

j_gene,v_gene,abundance,d_gene,CDR3nt,CDR3aa
TRBJ1-5,TRBV27,once,.,TGTGCCAGCAGTTTACTGGCTTATAGCAATCAGCCCCAGCATTTT,CASSLLAYSNQPQHF
TRBJ2-3,TRBV6-2/TRBV6-3,few,.,TGTGCCAGCAGTAACAGCGGGAGCACAGATACGCAGTATTTT,CASSNSGSTDTQYF
TRBJ2-7,TRBV5-8,.,.,TGTGCCAGCAGCTTGGAGGGCGCCTCCTACGAGCAGTACTTC,CASSLEGASYEQYF
TRBJ1-1,TRBV18,.,.,TGTGCCAGCTCACTGCAGAACACTGAAGCTTTCTTT,CASSLQNTEAFF
TRBJ2-5,TRBV28,.,.,TGTGCCAGCAGTTTATGGCAGGGGGAGACCCAGTACTTC,CASSLWQGETQYF
TRBJ2-5,TRBV9,.,TRBD1,TGTGCCAGCAGCGTTGAGGGGGCTGCCCGAGAGACCCAGTACTTC,CASSVEGAARETQYF
TRBJ2-7,TRBV14,.,.,TGTGCCAGCAGCCAAGACCCGGGAGCCTCCTACGAGCAGTACTTC,CASSQDPGASYEQYF
TRBJ1-1,TRBV6-5,.,.,TGTGCCAGCACCCACAGGGCCAGTCCGAACACTGAAGCTTTCTTT,CASTHRASPNTEAFF
TRBJ2-3,TRBV24-1,.,.,TGTGCCACCAGTTCTTACAGGGTTACAGATACGCAGTATTTT,CATSSYRVTDTQYF
TRBJ2-7,TRBV12-5,.,.,TGTGCTAGTGGTTTGTCGGCCGCTGGGCAGTACTTC,CASGLSAAGQYF
TRBJ1-4,TRBV5-8,.,.,TGTGCCAGCAGCCCGGAGGCAGCAACTAATGAAAAACTGTTTTTT,CASSPEAATNEKLFF
TRBJ2-1,TRBV9,few,TRBD2,TGTGCCAGCAGCGTAGAAGTGGGAGGGCTTAGGAATGAGCAGTTCTTC,CASSVEVGGLRNEQFF
TRBJ1-1,TRBV6-2/TRBV6-3,once,TRBD1,TGTGCCAGCAGTTACTCCTCCGGAGGGGGCATCCTTTTGAACACTGAAGCTTTCTTT,CASSYSSGGGILLNTEAFF
TRBJ1-2,TRBV5-6,.,.,TGTGCCAGCAGCTTGAGCCAGGGAGGCGGCTACACCTTC,CASSLSQGGGYTF
TRBJ2-1,TRBV24-1,.,TRBD2,TGTGCCACCAGTGATGTGGGACTAGCTGACAGGGCCAATGAGCAGTTCTTC,CATSDVGLADRANEQFF
TRBJ2-7,TRBV9,.,.,TGTGCCAGCAGCCCTCGGGGGTCAAACTACGAGCAGTACTTC,CASSPRGSNYEQYF
TRBJ2-7,TRBV19,.,TRBD1,TGTGCCACTTCGCCCCCGAACAGGGGGCCCGAGCAGTACTTC,CATSPPNRGPEQYF
TRBJ2-3,TRBV4-2,.,TRBD2,TGTGCCAGCAGCCTGACGACTAGCGGTAGGCAGGATACGCAGTATTTT,CASSLTTSGRQDTQYF
TRBJ2-7,TRBV27,once,TRBD2,TGTGCCAGCAGTCCACTAGCGGGAAACTCCTACGAGCAGTACTTC,CASSPLAGNSYEQYF
TRBJ2-3,TRBV28,.,TRBD2,TGTGCCAGCAACCACCGGCGACTAGCGGGAGTATCAGATACGCAGTATTTT,CASNHRRLAGVSDTQYF
TRBJ2-1,TRBV4-3,.,TRBD2,TGCGCCAGCAGCCAAGTCTTGCTAGCGGGGGACAATGAGCAGTTCTTC,CASSQVLLAGDNEQFF
TRBJ1-2,TRBV2,.,.,TGTGCCAGCAGTGAGGGGCAGGGTGGGAACTATGGCTACACCTTC,CASSEGQGGNYGYTF
TRBJ1-3,TRBV12-3/TRBV12-4,few,.,TGTGCCAGCAGTTTGTACGGAGGAAACACCATATATTTT,CASSLYGGNTIYF
TRBJ2-7,TRBV11-2,.,TRBD1,TGTGCCAGCAGCTTAGAGGGACAGGGGTCCTACGAGCAGTACTTC,CASSLEGQGSYEQYF
TRBJ2-7,TRBV14,.,TRBD1,TGTGCCAGCAGCCAAGGCCCAGGACAGGGCTACGAGCAGTACTTC,CASSQGPGQGYEQYF
TRBJ2-7,TRBV2,.,.,TGTGCCAGCAGTGAATTCGGGGAAGGCTACGAGCAGTACTTC,CASSEFGEGYEQYF
TRBJ2-7,TRBV20-1,.,.,TGCAGTGCTGCCGACTCCTACGAGCAGTACTTC,CSAADSYEQYF
TRBJ1-5,TRBV10-3,.,TRBD1,TGTGCCATCAGTGAGTCGACAGGGGCCGATCAGCCCCAGCATTTT,CAISESTGADQPQHF
TRBJ1-5,TRBV10-3,.,.,TGTGCCATCAGTGAGAGGACAGTTAGCAATCAGCCCCAGCATTTT,CAISERTVSNQPQHF